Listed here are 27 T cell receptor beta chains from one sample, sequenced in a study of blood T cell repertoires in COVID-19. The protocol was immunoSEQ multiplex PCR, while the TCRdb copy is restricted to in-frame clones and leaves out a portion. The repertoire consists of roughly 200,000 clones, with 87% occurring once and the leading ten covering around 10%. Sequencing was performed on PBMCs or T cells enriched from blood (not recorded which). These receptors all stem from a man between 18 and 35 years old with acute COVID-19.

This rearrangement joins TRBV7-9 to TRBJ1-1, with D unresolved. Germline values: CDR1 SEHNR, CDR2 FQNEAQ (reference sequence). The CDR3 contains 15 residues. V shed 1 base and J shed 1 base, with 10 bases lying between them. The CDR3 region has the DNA TGTGCCAGCAGCTTAGTTTCGGGGTCGAACACTGAAGCTTTCTTT. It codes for CASSLVSGSNTEAFF.

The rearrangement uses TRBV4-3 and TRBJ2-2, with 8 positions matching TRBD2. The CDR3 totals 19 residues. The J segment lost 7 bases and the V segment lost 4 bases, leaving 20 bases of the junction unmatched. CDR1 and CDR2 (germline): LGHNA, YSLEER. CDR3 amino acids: CASSLSSVSGSNPRGELFF. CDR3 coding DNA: TGCGCCAGCAGCCTTTCCTCCGTAAGCGGGAGTAACCCCCGCGGGGAGCTGTTTTTT.

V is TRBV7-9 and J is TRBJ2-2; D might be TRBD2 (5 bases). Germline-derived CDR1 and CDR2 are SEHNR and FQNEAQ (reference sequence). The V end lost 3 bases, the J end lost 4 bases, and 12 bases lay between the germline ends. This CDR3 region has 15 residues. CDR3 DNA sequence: TGTGCCAGCAGCTTCCCCTCCACTAGCACCGGGGAGCTGTTTTTT. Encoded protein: CASSFPSTSTGELFF.

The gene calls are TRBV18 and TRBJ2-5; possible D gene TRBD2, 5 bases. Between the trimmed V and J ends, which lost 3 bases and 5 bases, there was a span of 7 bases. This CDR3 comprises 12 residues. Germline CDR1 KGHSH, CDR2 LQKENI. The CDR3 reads CASSPRRETQYF. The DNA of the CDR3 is TGTGCCAGCTCACCTAGGAGGGAGACCCAGTACTTC.

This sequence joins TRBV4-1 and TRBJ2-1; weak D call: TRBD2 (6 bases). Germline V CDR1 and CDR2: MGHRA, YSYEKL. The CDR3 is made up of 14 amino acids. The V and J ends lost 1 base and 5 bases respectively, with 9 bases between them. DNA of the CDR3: TGCGCCAGCAGCCAAGCACTAGCCGACAATGAGCAGTTCTTC. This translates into CASSQALADNEQFF.

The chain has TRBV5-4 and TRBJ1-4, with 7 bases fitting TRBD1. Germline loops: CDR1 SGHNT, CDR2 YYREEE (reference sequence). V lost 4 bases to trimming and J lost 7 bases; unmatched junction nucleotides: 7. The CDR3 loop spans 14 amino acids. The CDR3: CASSMRQGTEKLFF. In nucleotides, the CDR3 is TGTGCCAGCAGCATGAGACAGGGAACTGAAAAACTGTTTTTT.

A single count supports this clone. The CDR3 DNA reads as TGTGCCAGCAGTTATATCCCAGGGGGTAGCAATCAGCCCCAGCATTTT. Amino acids: CASSYIPGGSNQPQHF. V is TRBV6-2 or TRBV6-3 and J is TRBJ1-5; 7 bases map to TRBD1. Germline trimming cut 3 bases from V and 0 bases from J; bases unmatched to any gene: 5. CDR1 MNHEY and CDR2 SVGEGT come from the germline V gene. The CDR3 consists of 16 residues.

The CDR3 DNA follows: TGTGCCAGCAGTTACTCTTCTAGCGGGCCGGGGGAGCAGTACTTC. This gives the protein CASSYSSSGPGEQYF. This chain uses TRBV6-2 or TRBV6-3 with TRBJ2-7, with 8 positions matching TRBD2. The CDR3 loop spans 15 amino acids. Germline V gives CDR1 MNHEY, CDR2 SVGEGT. V shed 0 bases and J 7 bases; nucleotides not matched to a gene: 8.

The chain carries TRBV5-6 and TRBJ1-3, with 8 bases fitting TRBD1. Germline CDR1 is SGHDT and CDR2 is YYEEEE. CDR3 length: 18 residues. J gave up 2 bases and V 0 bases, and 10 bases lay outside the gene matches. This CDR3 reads CASSLDRGSLGAGNTIYF. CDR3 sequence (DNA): TGTGCCAGCAGCTTGGACAGGGGGAGCCTCGGTGCTGGAAACACCATATATTTT.

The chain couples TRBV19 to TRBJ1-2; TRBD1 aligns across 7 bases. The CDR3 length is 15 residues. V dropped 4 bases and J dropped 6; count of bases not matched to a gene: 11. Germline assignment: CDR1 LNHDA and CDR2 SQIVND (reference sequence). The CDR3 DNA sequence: TGTGCCAGTAGTACTCACCGGACAGGCCTGAATGGCTACACCTTC. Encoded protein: CASSTHRTGLNGYTF.

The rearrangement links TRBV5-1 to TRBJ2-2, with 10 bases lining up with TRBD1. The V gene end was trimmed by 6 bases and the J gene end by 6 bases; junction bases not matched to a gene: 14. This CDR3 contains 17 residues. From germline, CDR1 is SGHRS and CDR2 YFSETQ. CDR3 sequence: CASTQLGRDRGPGELFF. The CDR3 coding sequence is TGCGCCAGCACCCAGCTGGGCCGGGACAGGGGACCCGGGGAGCTGTTTTTT.

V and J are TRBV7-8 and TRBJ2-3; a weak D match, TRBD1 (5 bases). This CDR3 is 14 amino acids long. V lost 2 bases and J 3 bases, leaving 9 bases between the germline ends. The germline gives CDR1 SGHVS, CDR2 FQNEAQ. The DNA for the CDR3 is TGTGCCAGCAGCTTAAGGGGTCCGACAGATACGCAGTATTTT. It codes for CASSLRGPTDTQYF.

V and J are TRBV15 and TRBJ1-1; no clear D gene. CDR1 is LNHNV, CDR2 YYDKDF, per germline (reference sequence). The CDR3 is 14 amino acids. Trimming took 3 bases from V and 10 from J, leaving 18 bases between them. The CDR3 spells CATSSLIAGFGAFF. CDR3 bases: TGTGCCACCAGCAGTCTAATTGCGGGTTTCGGAGCTTTCTTT.

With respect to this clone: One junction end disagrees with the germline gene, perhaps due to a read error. CDR3 loop: CASSQAAGMNSPLHF. CDR3 bases: TGCGCCAGCAGTCAAGCGGCAGGGATGAATTCACCCCTCCACTTT. V usage is TRBV4-1 and J usage is TRBJ1-6; tentative D call: TRBD1 (5 bases). The CDR3 contains 15 residues. Germline V lookup: CDR1 MGHRA, CDR2 YSYEKL.

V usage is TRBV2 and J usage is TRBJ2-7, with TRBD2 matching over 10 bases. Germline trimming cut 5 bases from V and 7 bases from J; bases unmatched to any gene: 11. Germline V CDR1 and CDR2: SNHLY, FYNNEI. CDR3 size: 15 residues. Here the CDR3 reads CASSSEAGGASEQYF. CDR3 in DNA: TGTGCCAGCAGTTCAGAAGCGGGAGGGGCGAGTGAGCAGTACTTC.

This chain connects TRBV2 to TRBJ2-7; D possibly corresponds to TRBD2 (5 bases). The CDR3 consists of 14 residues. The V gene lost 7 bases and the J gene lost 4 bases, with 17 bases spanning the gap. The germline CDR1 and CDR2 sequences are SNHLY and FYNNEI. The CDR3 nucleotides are TGTGCCAGCAAGGACGTGGACTTTTTATACGAGCAGTACTTC. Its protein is CASKDVDFLYEQYF. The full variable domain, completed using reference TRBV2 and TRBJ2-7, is EPEVTQTPSHQVTQMGQEVILRCVPISNHLYFYWYRQILGQKVEFLVSFYNNEISEKSEIFDDQFSVERPDGSNFTLKIRSTKLEDSAMYFCASKDVDFLYEQYFGPGTRLTVT.

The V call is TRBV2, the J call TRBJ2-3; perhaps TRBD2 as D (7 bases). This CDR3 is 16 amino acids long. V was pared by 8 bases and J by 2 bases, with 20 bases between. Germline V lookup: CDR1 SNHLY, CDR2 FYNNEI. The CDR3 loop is CASRQALAAATDTQYF. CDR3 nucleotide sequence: TGTGCCAGCCGACAGGCCCTAGCGGCGGCCACAGATACGCAGTATTTT. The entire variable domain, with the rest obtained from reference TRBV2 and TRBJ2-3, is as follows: EPEVTQTPSHQVTQMGQEVILRCVPISNHLYFYWYRQILGQKVEFLVSFYNNEISEKSEIFDDQFSVERPDGSNFTLKIRSTKLEDSAMYFCASRQALAAATDTQYFGPGTRLTVL.

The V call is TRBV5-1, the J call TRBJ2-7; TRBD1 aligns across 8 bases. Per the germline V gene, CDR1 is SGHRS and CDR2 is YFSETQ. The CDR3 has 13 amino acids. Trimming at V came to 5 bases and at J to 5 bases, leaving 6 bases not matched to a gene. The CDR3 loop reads CASRVQGADEQYF. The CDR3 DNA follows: TGCGCCAGCAGAGTGCAGGGGGCGGACGAGCAGTACTTC.

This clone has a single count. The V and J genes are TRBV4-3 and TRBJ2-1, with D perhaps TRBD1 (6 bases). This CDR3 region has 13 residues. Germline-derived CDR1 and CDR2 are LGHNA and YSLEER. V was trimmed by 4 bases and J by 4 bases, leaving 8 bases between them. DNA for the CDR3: TGCGCCAGCAGCCCCGGACAGTACAATGAGCAGTTCTTC. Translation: CASSPGQYNEQFF.

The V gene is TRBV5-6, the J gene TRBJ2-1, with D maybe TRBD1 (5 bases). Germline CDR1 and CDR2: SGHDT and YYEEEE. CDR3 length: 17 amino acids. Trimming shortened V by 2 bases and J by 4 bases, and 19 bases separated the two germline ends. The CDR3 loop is CASSFTIGQGVYNEQFF. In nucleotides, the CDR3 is TGTGCCAGCAGCTTCACGATAGGCCAGGGTGTATACAATGAGCAGTTCTTC.

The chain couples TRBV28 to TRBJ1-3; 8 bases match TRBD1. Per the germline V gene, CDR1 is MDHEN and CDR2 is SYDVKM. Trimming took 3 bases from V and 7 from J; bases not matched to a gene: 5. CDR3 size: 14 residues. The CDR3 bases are TGTGCCAGCAGTTTTTACAGGGGGGACAACACCATATATTTT. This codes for CASSFYRGDNTIYF.

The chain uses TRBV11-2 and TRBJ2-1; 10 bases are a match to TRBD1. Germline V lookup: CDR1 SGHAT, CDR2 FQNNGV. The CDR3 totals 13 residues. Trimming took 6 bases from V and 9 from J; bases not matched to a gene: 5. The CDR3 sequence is CASSYGQGVEQFF. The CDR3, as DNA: TGTGCCAGCAGTTATGGACAGGGGGTTGAGCAGTTCTTC.

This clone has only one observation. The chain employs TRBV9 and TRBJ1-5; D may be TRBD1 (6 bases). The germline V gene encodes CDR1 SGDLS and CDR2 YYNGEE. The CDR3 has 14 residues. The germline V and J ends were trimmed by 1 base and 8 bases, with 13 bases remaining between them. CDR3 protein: CASSVMGGREPQHF. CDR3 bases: TGTGCCAGCAGCGTAATGGGGGGGCGCGAGCCCCAGCATTTT.

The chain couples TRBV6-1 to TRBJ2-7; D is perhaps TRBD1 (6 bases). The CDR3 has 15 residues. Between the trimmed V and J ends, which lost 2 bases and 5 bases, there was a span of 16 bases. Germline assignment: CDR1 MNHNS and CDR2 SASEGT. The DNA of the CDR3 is TGTGCCAGCAGTGAACCAGGACAGTCTCGGGACGAGCAGTACTTC. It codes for CASSEPGQSRDEQYF.

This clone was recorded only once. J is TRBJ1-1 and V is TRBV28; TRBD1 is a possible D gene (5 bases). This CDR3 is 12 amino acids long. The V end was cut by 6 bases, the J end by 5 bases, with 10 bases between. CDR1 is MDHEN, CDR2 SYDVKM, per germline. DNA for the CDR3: TGTGCCAGCAGAGACAGTAGGACTGAAGCTTTCTTT. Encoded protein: CASRDSRTEAFF. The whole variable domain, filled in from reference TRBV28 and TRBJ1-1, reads DVKVTQSSRYLVKRTGEKVFLECVQDMDHENMFWYRQDPGLGLRLIYFSYDVKMKEKGDIPEGYSVSREKKERFSLILESASTNQTSMYLCASRDSRTEAFFGQGTRLTVV.

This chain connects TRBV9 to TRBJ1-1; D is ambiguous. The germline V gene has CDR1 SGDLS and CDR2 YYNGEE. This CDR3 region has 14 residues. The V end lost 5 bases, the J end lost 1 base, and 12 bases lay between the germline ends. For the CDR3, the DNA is TGTGCCAGCAGTCGTACAAGTGAGAACACTGAAGCTTTCTTT. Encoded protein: CASSRTSENTEAFF.

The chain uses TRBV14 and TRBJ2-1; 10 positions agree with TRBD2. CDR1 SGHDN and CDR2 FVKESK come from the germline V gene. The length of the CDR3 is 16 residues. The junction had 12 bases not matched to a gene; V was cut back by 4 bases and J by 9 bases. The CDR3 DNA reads TGTGCCAGCAGCCGGGCCCCGGGACTAGCGATTGGTGAGCAGTTCTTC. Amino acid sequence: CASSRAPGLAIGEQFF.